This record covers a single TCR beta chain. Its matching antigen is unknown. Clones were read by immunoSEQ multiplex PCR, and TCRdb kept only the in-frame ones, dropping some. The repertoire includes a few hundred thousand clones, 97% of them detected once, and around 0.057% sits in the top ten. This record comes from a study of shared clonotypes between healthy human individuals. General observations from the study: The study found about 5.1% of naive CD4 clonotypes shared across a few donors. A generally larger estimated richness was seen in naive subsets than in memory subsets.

The CDR3 contains 14 residues. In germline, CDR1 is SGDLS, CDR2 YYNGEE. V dropped 0 bases and J dropped 7 bases, with 8 bases sitting between them. Donors comprised healthy HIV-negative adults lacking recent acute infections or vaccinations. Sequenced: naive CD4+ T cells sorted from blood. Subset here: CD45RA+ positively selected. The rearrangement uses TRBV9 and TRBJ1-6; no definite D call. The TCR originated in a woman aged 25 to 45 in good health. The CDR3 bases are TGTGCCAGCAGCGTAGAGGACCGGAATTCACCCCTCCACTTT. Translating it yields CASSVEDRNSPLHF.